This T cell receptor beta chain was documented in a study of OX40 agonist ivuxolimab in advanced cancers. In the study overall: A diagnosis of hepatocellular carcinoma, melanoma, renal cell or head and neck cancer was present in dose-escalation patients. Of mixed ages from 23 to 79 and averaging about 56 years, the group was roughly 83% male.

The investigators sampled blood at baseline, at cycle 4 day 1, and at cycle 7 day 1. Assay used: immunoSEQ multiplex PCR; TCRdb lists only in-frame clones, some missing. The table includes about 35,000 clones, less than 85% detected once. Trimming shortened V by 8 bases and J by 6 bases, and 4 bases separated the two germline ends. The CDR3 spans 10 residues. Per the germline V gene, CDR1 is WSHSY and CDR2 is SAAADI. The sample here was CD4+ or CD8+ T cells sorted from blood, taken in a trial of the OX40 agonist ivuxolimab. V usage is TRBV10-2 and J usage is TRBJ1-4; no reliable D call. The TCR originated in an adult with an advanced solid tumor such as melanoma, head and neck, liver or kidney cancer. The CDR3 loop reads CASRDEKLFF. CDR3 in DNA: TGCGCCAGCCGAGATGAAAAACTGTTTTTT.